Below are 22 T cell receptor beta chains sequenced from a single sample in a study of cytomegalovirus exposure and HLA in healthy donors. The primer mix had 60 Vbeta and 13 Jbeta primers. TCRdb's table, derived via immunoSEQ multiplex PCR, lists solely in-frame clones and lacks some. The table records some 100,000 clones, roughly 75% of them present only once. The specimen sequenced was PBMCs. These receptors came from a male donor in good health and CMV-seropositive.

This chain connects TRBV5-1 to TRBJ2-5, with 8 bases fitting TRBD1. The CDR3 has 14 amino acids. V lost 0 bases to trimming and J lost 5 bases; unmatched junction nucleotides: 3. Per the germline V gene, CDR1 is SGHRS and CDR2 is YFSETQ. The CDR3 nucleotides read TGCGCCAGCAGCTTGGGGGGACAGGATGAGACCCAGTACTTC. Its protein is CASSLGGQDETQYF.

This clone was counted once. The chain has TRBV4-3 and TRBJ1-5; D is perhaps TRBD1 (6 bases). CDR1 and CDR2 (germline): LGHNA, YSLEER. The V gene lost 0 bases and the J gene lost 3 bases, with 18 bases spanning the gap. The CDR3 has 18 amino acids. CDR3 sequence reads: CASSQDVPDRLTNQPQHF. Here the CDR3 DNA reads TGCGCCAGCAGCCAAGATGTACCTGACAGGCTTACCAATCAGCCCCAGCATTTT.

This chain joins TRBV18 and TRBJ1-2; no firm D call. The CDR3 totals 11 residues. Trimming removed 6 bases at V and 6 bases at J, with 8 bases between. Germline CDR1 reads KGHSH; CDR2 reads LQKENI. CDR3 bases: TGTGCCAGCTCCCGGGATCATGGCTACACCTTC. It codes for CASSRDHGYTF.

The chain recombines TRBV2 with TRBJ1-4; the match to TRBD1 covers 11 bases. Germline CDR1 reads SNHLY; CDR2 reads FYNNEI. The CDR3 is 15 residues long. Germline trimming cut 7 bases from V and 8 bases from J; bases unmatched to any gene: 9. CDR3 sequence reads: CASIPRTGGQEKLFF. Written as DNA, the CDR3 is TGTGCCAGCATTCCCCGGACAGGGGGCCAAGAAAAACTGTTTTTT.

The chain links TRBV10-1 to TRBJ2-7; TRBD1 matches 10 bases. V lost 6 bases and J lost 5; bases outside the gene matches: 7. The CDR3 has 14 amino acids. CDR1 is WNHNN and CDR2 is SYGVQD in the germline V gene (reference sequence). The CDR3 sequence is CASRRGQGSDEQYF. As DNA, the CDR3 is TGCGCCAGCAGGCGGGGACAGGGGTCTGACGAGCAGTACTTC.

This clone has more than one count but fewer than ten. V usage is TRBV6-6 and J usage is TRBJ2-3; a possible D gene is TRBD2 (5 bases). Germline V gene lookup returns CDR1 MNHNY and CDR2 SVGAGI (reference sequence). V lost 2 bases to trimming and J lost 3 bases, with 9 bases between them. The CDR3 contains 14 residues. CDR3 sequence: CASSYPSGTDTQYF. CDR3 in DNA: TGTGCCAGCAGTTACCCCAGCGGAACAGATACGCAGTATTTT.

V and J are TRBV14 and TRBJ2-1; TRBD2 agrees at 7 bases. V shed 5 bases and J 3 bases; nucleotides not matched to a gene: 19. The CDR3 loop spans 19 amino acids. CDR1 and CDR2 from the germline V gene are SGHDN and FVKESK. The CDR3 here is CASSGYMAGVPSHYNEQFF. In DNA form, the CDR3 reads TGTGCCAGCAGCGGCTATATGGCGGGAGTCCCTTCCCACTACAATGAGCAGTTCTTC.

V gene TRBV5-6 combines with J gene TRBJ2-3, with 8 bases identical to TRBD1. Germline CDR1 and CDR2: SGHDT and YYEEEE. CDR3 length: 16 amino acids. V trimming: 4 bases; J trimming: 2 bases; junction bases outside the gene matches: 9. The CDR3 nucleotides read TGTGCCAGCAGCGCCGGGACAGGACGACACACAGATACGCAGTATTTT. The encoded protein is CASSAGTGRHTDTQYF.

Note on this clone: Within the sample, other DNA sequences also encode this same CDR3. V is TRBV18 and J is TRBJ2-1; TRBD2 matches 9 bases. This CDR3 has 14 amino acids. Germline assignment: CDR1 KGHSH and CDR2 LQKENI. Unmatched junction bases numbered 2, after V lost 3 bases and J lost 5 bases. CDR3 residues: CASSPLAGNNEQFF. The CDR3 region has the DNA TGTGCCAGCTCACCTCTAGCGGGGAACAATGAGCAGTTCTTC.

J is TRBJ1-6 and V is TRBV9; a weak D match, TRBD1 (6 bases). Germline V gene data show CDR1 as SGDLS and CDR2 as YYNGEE. The length of the CDR3 is 14 residues. V lost 3 bases to trimming and J lost 11 bases, with 15 bases between them. The CDR3 nucleotides are TGTGCCAGCAGCGCCCGGGACAAGGAAGCACCCCTCCACTTT. It yields the protein CASSARDKEAPLHF.

This chain uses TRBV7-9 with TRBJ1-6; 7 bases line up with TRBD1. The CDR3 is 15 amino acids. The V and J ends lost 5 bases and 9 bases, in that order; junction bases with no gene match: 10. Germline V gene data show CDR1 as SEHNR and CDR2 as FQNEAQ (reference sequence). In DNA, the CDR3 is TGTGCCAGCAGCCGTGGAGACAGGGAGGCTTCACCCCTCCACTTT. Translated: CASSRGDREASPLHF.

On this clone: The same CDR3 is also encoded by other DNA sequences in this sample. This sequence joins TRBV9 and TRBJ2-3; 10 bases are a match to TRBD2. The CDR3 extends over 16 amino acids. Germline V CDR1 and CDR2: SGDLS, YYNGEE. Losses at the gene ends were 1 base for V and 4 bases for J; bases not matched to a gene: 6. CDR3 DNA sequence: TGTGCCAGCAGCGTAAGGAGCGGGGGGGCCCCAGATACGCAGTATTTT. It yields the protein CASSVRSGGAPDTQYF. Variable domain in full (rest from reference TRBV9 and TRBJ2-3): DSGVTQTPKHLITATGQRVTLRCSPRSGDLSVYWYQQSLDQGLQFLIQYYNGEERAKGNILERFSAQQFPDLHSELNLSSLELGDSALYFCASSVRSGGAPDTQYFGPGTRLTVL.

The rearrangement uses TRBV6-1 and TRBJ1-2; 8 bases line up with TRBD1. The CDR3 length is 14 residues. The junction had 3 bases not matched to a gene; V was cut back by 4 bases and J by 2 bases. The V gene's germline CDR1 is MNHNS and CDR2 SASEGT. This CDR3 reads CASSARTGNYGYTF. Written as DNA, the CDR3 is TGTGCCAGCAGTGCGAGGACAGGGAACTATGGCTACACCTTC.

The genes are TRBV7-2 and TRBJ1-2; D may be TRBD1 (5 bases). This CDR3 is built from 13 residues. The germline gives CDR1 SGHTA, CDR2 FQGNSA. Trimming took off 1 base at V and 12 bases at J, with 15 bases between the two ends. The CDR3 coding sequence is TGTGCCAGCAGCTTAGGCCAGGGTTTACGCAACACCTTC. As protein: CASSLGQGLRNTF.

This clone was detected a few times. The V gene is TRBV4-1, the J gene TRBJ2-2; 13 bases fit TRBD2. CDR1 is MGHRA, CDR2 YSYEKL, per germline. Trimming took 3 bases from V and 2 from J; bases not matched to a gene: 9. The CDR3 contains 19 residues. CDR3 sequence reads: CASSHPTSGGAQNTGELFF. CDR3 sequence (DNA): TGCGCCAGCAGCCACCCAACTAGCGGGGGGGCACAAAACACCGGGGAGCTGTTTTTT.

The rearrangement uses TRBV7-6 and TRBJ1-1; D unclear. Germline-derived CDR1 and CDR2 are SGHVS and FNYEAQ. V was shortened by 4 bases and J by 1 base, with 16 bases between the two germline ends. The length of the CDR3 is 16 residues. CDR3: CASSSSGSGKNTEAFF. CDR3 DNA sequence: TGTGCCAGCAGCTCTTCGGGGTCGGGGAAGAACACTGAAGCTTTCTTT.

This clone was counted many times. In the same sample, other DNA sequences code for this CDR3. The V and J genes are TRBV6-5 and TRBJ2-7; the match to TRBD1 covers 8 bases. V lost 6 bases to trimming and J lost 4 bases; unmatched junction nucleotides: 8. The CDR3 runs to 14 residues. Germline V CDR1 and CDR2: MNHEY, SVGAGI. The CDR3 DNA reads as TGTGCCAGCAGCCCCGGGACAGGTCGGTACGAGCAGTACTTC. Translation: CASSPGTGRYEQYF.

This clone was recorded only once. The V gene is TRBV10-3, the J gene TRBJ1-2; TRBD1 agrees at 7 bases. CDR1 is ENHRY and CDR2 is SYGVKD in the germline V gene. V was clipped by 0 bases and J by 8 bases; unmatched bases: 9. The CDR3 has 15 residues. CDR3 bases: TGTGCCATCAGTGAGTCTTTTGGGACAGAGGGAGGCTACACCTTC. Amino acid sequence: CAISESFGTEGGYTF.

The chain recombines TRBV19 with TRBJ1-4; D remains ambiguous. The CDR3 spans 14 residues. Germline lookup yields CDR1 LNHDA and CDR2 SQIVND (reference sequence). V shed 4 bases and J shed 7 bases, with 13 bases lying between them. As DNA, the CDR3 is TGTGCCAGTAGTAGGAAGGTTGGGAGTGAAAAACTGTTTTTT. It encodes CASSRKVGSEKLFF.

J is TRBJ1-6 and V is TRBV5-4; TRBD1 is a possible D gene (6 bases). V was pared by 3 bases and J by 8 bases, with 9 bases between. From germline, CDR1 is SGHNT and CDR2 YYREEE (reference sequence). The CDR3 has 13 amino acids. CDR3 coding DNA: TGTGCCAGCAGCTACAACAGGGATTCACCCCTCCACTTT. Translated: CASSYNRDSPLHF.

The V and J genes are TRBV5-1 and TRBJ1-4; D not certain. In germline, CDR1 is SGHRS, CDR2 YFSETQ. Trimming removed 4 bases at V and 7 bases at J, with 14 bases between. The CDR3 is 14 residues long. CDR3 loop: CASSPGGEGEKLFF. The CDR3 DNA reads TGCGCCAGCAGCCCCGGCGGGGAAGGTGAAAAACTGTTTTTT.

This CDR3 is CAWSRDSRGEKLFF. The CDR3 DNA reads TGTGCCTGGAGCCGGGACAGTAGGGGTGAAAAACTGTTTTTT. This chain joins TRBV30 and TRBJ1-4, with TRBD1 identical over 7 bases. Per the germline V gene, CDR1 is GTSNPN and CDR2 is SVGIG (reference sequence). This CDR3 spans 14 amino acids. V lost 3 bases and J lost 7; bases outside the gene matches: 8.